Detailed here is one T cell receptor beta chain. Its specific antigen is unknown. The record has no base qualities; no much larger clone is one base away. The trial excluded patients who had a history of autoimmune disease or who were on systemic immunosuppression. Peripheral blood for TCR sequencing was collected from all dose cohorts at baseline, on cycle 4 day 1, and on cycle 7 day 1. Samples were obtained from an open-label, multicenter, first-in-human phase I dose-escalation trial of ivuxolimab. Adults with locally advanced or metastatic head and neck squamous cell, hepatocellular, melanoma or renal cell carcinoma were enrolled in the trial. CD4+ and CD8+ T cells were sorted separately from peripheral blood before TCR sequencing. Genomic DNA was isolated from the sorted cells so that the TCRbeta CDR3 region could be sequenced. The immunoSEQ Assay was used to sequence the TCRbeta CDR3 regions. This immuneACCESS table, as held by TCRdb, lists in-frame sequences with V and J called but not all clones. Of the missing ones, under half trace to an unresolved V gene in checked studies; the others have no known cause. The sample has about 90,000 clones on record, 75% to 90% of them singletons. The ten largest make up 6% to 7.5% of the sample.

These data are taken from a study of OX40 agonist ivuxolimab in advanced cancers. Regarding the complete study: Ivuxolimab, which targeted the costimulatory receptor OX40 (CD134), was an agonistic, fully human IgG2 monoclonal antibody. A male proportion of approximately 83% and a mean age of approximately 60 years, ranging from about 20 to 79, were recorded for the dose-escalation cohort. Intravenous ivuxolimab was administered to patients every 2 weeks at six dose levels: 0.01, 0.1, 0.3, 1.5, 3 and 10 mg/kg. Partial responses occurred in three dose-escalation patients: two with cutaneous melanoma and one with hepatocellular carcinoma. Of the approximately 53 patients in dose escalation, 19 had hepatocellular carcinoma, around 15 had melanoma, 9 had renal cell carcinoma and 9 had head and neck cancer. The paper reports the monotherapy dose-escalation portion (N = 52 patients) of the phase I ivuxolimab trial. Patients were allowed to have had prior anti-PD-1, anti-PD-L1 or anti-CTLA-4 therapy, and 40% of the dose-escalation patients had been treated with checkpoint inhibitors. The point of sequencing TCRbeta in the periphery was to test whether ivuxolimab changed TCR sequence diversity and drove clonal T-cell expansion.

General conclusions and limits of the study: After ivuxolimab, expanded clones were on average more numerous among CD8+ T cells than among CD4+ T cells. In partial responders in the 0.1-3.0 mg/kg groups, normalized peripheral clonal expansion was found to be among the lowest, especially among CD8+ T cells. Low levels of normalized T-cell clonal expansion were also seen in some patients who did not respond. At doses from 0.1 to 3.0 mg/kg, clonal expansion was seen in both CD4+ and CD8+ blood T cells between baseline and week 6. The antigen specificity of the peripheral T cells that underwent clonal expansion was not determined.

CDR1 and CDR2 were assigned from the germline V gene as KGHSH and LQKENI. V lost 3 bases and J lost 2 bases, and the count of bases not matched to a germline gene is 3. The CDR3, cysteine through phenylalanine, is 14 amino acids long. Just CDR3 DNA is preserved here, 42 bases in frame from base 1. The rearranged segments are TRBV18 and TRBJ2-5, with 7 bases in between that match TRBD1. The specimen comprised CD4+ or CD8+ T cells sorted from blood, sampled in a trial of the OX40 agonist ivuxolimab. The TCR comes from an adult with an advanced solid tumor such as melanoma, head and neck, liver or kidney cancer. The DNA is as follows: TGTGCCAGCTCACCCGGACAGGAACAAGAGACCCAGTACTTC. The encoded protein is CASSPGQEQETQYF.